The 27 T cell receptor beta chains reported below all come from one sample, sequenced in a study of blood T cell repertoires in COVID-19. Profiling relied on immunoSEQ multiplex PCR, and the TCRdb table lists in-frame clones only, not all of them. The sample lists approximately 350,000 clones, around 90% occurring once. Sequenced: peripheral blood. These receptors all come from a young woman who had recovered from COVID-19.

The chain's CDR3 is CASSGRGGGAYGYTF. CDR3 nucleotides: TGTGCCAGCAGTGGCCGCGGCGGGGGCGCCTATGGCTACACCTTC. The rearrangement links TRBV2 to TRBJ1-2; tentatively, D is TRBD1 (6 bases). The CDR3 extends over 15 amino acids. Germline V lookup: CDR1 SNHLY, CDR2 FYNNEI. V was cut by 4 bases and J by 4 bases, with 16 bases left in between.

J is TRBJ1-1 and V is TRBV11-3, with TRBD1 identical over 7 bases. This CDR3 region has 17 residues. In germline, CDR1 is SGHNT, CDR2 YENEEA. V lost 5 bases to trimming and J lost 0 bases; unmatched junction nucleotides: 12. The CDR3 DNA reads TGTGCCAGCAGCCGCCCGAGGGACAGCCCCATGAACACTGAAGCTTTCTTT. Its protein is CASSRPRDSPMNTEAFF.

The chain carries TRBV7-9 and TRBJ2-1; tentative D call: TRBD1 (5 bases). V lost 5 bases, J lost 4 bases, and 12 bases lay in between. Germline V CDR1 and CDR2: SEHNR, FQNEAQ (reference sequence). The CDR3 runs 14 residues. This CDR3 is CASSPGHLYNEQFF. The CDR3 nucleotides read TGTGCCAGCAGCCCCGGACATTTATACAATGAGCAGTTCTTC.

The chain is built from TRBV6-5 and TRBJ2-2; D unclear. Germline V gene lookup returns CDR1 MNHEY and CDR2 SVGAGI. This CDR3 comprises 12 residues. Trimming took 2 bases from V and 7 from J, leaving 5 bases between them. Here the CDR3 DNA reads TGTGCCAGCAGTTACAGGAGCGGGGAGCTGTTTTTT. Amino acids: CASSYRSGELFF.

Ten or more counts support this clone. The V gene is TRBV30, the J gene TRBJ1-1, with 7 positions matching TRBD1. The V segment lost 3 bases and the J segment 1 base; nucleotides outside the gene matches: 5. Looked up from germline, CDR1 is GTSNPN and CDR2 is SVGIG (reference sequence). The CDR3 length is 14 residues. This CDR3 reads CAWREQGRNTEAFF. The DNA of the CDR3 is TGTGCCTGGAGGGAACAGGGGAGGAACACTGAAGCTTTCTTT.

This sequence joins TRBV5-1 and TRBJ1-2, with 10 nucleotides matching TRBD1. There are 15 residues in the CDR3. From germline, CDR1 is SGHRS and CDR2 YFSETQ. Trimming cost V 3 bases and J 5 bases; bases outside gene matches: 7. CDR3 DNA sequence: TGCGCCAGCAGCTCGGGGACAGGGGAACAGTATGGCTACACCTTC. It is translated as CASSSGTGEQYGYTF.

The rearrangement joins TRBV10-3 to TRBJ2-7, with D possibly matching TRBD1 (5 bases). V lost 3 bases and J lost 5, with 11 bases in between. Germline loops: CDR1 ENHRY, CDR2 SYGVKD. CDR3 length: 13 amino acids. For the CDR3, the DNA is TGTGCCATCAGTGATTGGTGGGGCGACGAGCAGTACGTC. Protein product: CAISDWWGDEQYV.

This clone came up a few times. The V and J genes are TRBV5-1 and TRBJ1-6; D call uncertain. The CDR3 sequence is 14 residues long. Germline CDR1 reads SGHRS; CDR2 reads YFSETQ. The V end was cut by 4 bases, the J end by 10 bases, with 15 bases between. The CDR3 protein is CASSPSLGDSPLHF. CDR3 nucleotides: TGCGCCAGCAGCCCTTCTCTCGGAGACTCACCCCTCCACTTT.

There are a few counts of this clone. The J gene is TRBJ2-1, the V gene TRBV6-6; D perhaps matches TRBD1 (5 bases). The CDR3 length is 13 residues. In germline, CDR1 is MNHNY, CDR2 SVGAGI (reference sequence). V was shortened by 7 bases and J by 9 bases, with 16 bases between the two germline ends. CDR3 bases: TGTGCCAGCACCTCGGCCAGGGAACTTGAGCAGTTCTTC. This sequence encodes CASTSARELEQFF.

The chain combines TRBV5-1 with TRBJ1-1, with 9 bases identical to TRBD1. The CDR3 loop spans 16 amino acids. The V and J ends lost 4 bases and 4 bases, in that order; junction bases with no gene match: 11. Per germline, CDR1 SGHRS and CDR2 YFSETQ. DNA of the CDR3: TGCGCCAGCAGCCGTCCCGGGACAGGGATCGGCACTGAAGCTTTCTTT. Protein: CASSRPGTGIGTEAFF.

The CDR3 DNA reads TGTGCCAGCAGCTTAATTTCCCCTAGGCTCGCCCACAATGAGCAGTTCTTC. Translating it yields CASSLISPRLAHNEQFF. The V and J genes are TRBV7-9 and TRBJ2-1; D gene uncertain. Germline V gives CDR1 SEHNR, CDR2 FQNEAQ (reference sequence). V was clipped by 2 bases and J by 5 bases, with 19 bases between them. CDR3 length: 17 amino acids.

This chain uses TRBV24-1 with TRBJ2-5, with 10 bases that match TRBD1. V lost 4 bases to trimming and J lost 2 bases; unmatched junction nucleotides: 6. CDR1 is KGHDR and CDR2 is SFDVKD in the germline V gene. CDR3 length equals 16 residues. CDR3 in amino acids: CATSDAPGQGQETQYF. The CDR3 DNA sequence: TGTGCCACCAGTGACGCGCCGGGACAGGGGCAAGAGACCCAGTACTTC.

This chain's CDR3 is CATSDSRLAGEADTQYF. The CDR3 DNA is TGTGCCACCAGTGATAGTAGACTAGCGGGAGAGGCAGATACGCAGTATTTT. The rearrangement uses TRBV24-1 and TRBJ2-3, with 12 bases aligning to TRBD2. The CDR3 loop spans 17 amino acids. The germline V gene has CDR1 KGHDR and CDR2 SFDVKD. V gave up 3 bases and J gave up 4 bases; unmatched junction bases: 7.

The sample holds one count of this clone. In DNA, the CDR3 is TGTGCCAGCAGTTTCGGGACTCACACCGGGGAGCTGTTTTTT. This sequence encodes CASSFGTHTGELFF. The V gene is TRBV6-2 or TRBV6-3, the J gene TRBJ2-2; TRBD2 might be the D (6 bases). Germline V lookup: CDR1 MNHEY, CDR2 SVGEGT. The CDR3 is 14 amino acids. Deletions cut 4 bases from V and 3 bases from J, with 9 bases between.

The chain has TRBV24-1 and TRBJ2-5; D unclear. Germline lookup yields CDR1 KGHDR and CDR2 SFDVKD. This CDR3 is built from 15 residues. V lost 4 bases, J lost 1 base, and 12 bases lay in between. CDR3 sequence reads: CATSDPVLTQETQYF. For the CDR3, the DNA is TGTGCCACCAGTGACCCCGTCCTAACCCAAGAGACCCAGTACTTC.

The chain combines TRBV4-3 with TRBJ2-2; possibly TRBD1 for D (5 bases). CDR1 is LGHNA, CDR2 YSLEER, per germline. This CDR3 contains 18 residues. V was pared by 0 bases and J by 6 bases, with 20 bases between. The chain's CDR3 is CASSQDPRGLGLSGELFF. The CDR3 nucleotides are TGCGCCAGCAGCCAAGATCCCCGCGGCTTGGGGCTCTCCGGGGAGCTGTTTTTT.

The chain is built from TRBV6-5 and TRBJ1-1; 8 positions agree with TRBD1. The CDR3 contains 14 residues. The V gene's germline CDR1 is MNHEY and CDR2 SVGAGI. The ends lost 6 bases at V and 1 base at J; junction bases unmatched: 4. CDR3 nucleotide sequence: TGTGCCAGCAGGAGACAGGGGAAGAACACTGAAGCTTTCTTT. It translates to CASRRQGKNTEAFF.

The sample holds a few counts of this clone. The V gene is TRBV6-5, the J gene TRBJ1-2; TRBD1 matches 7 bases. Germline loops: CDR1 MNHEY, CDR2 SVGAGI. The ends lost 6 bases at V and 8 bases at J; junction bases unmatched: 6. The CDR3 is made up of 12 amino acids. The CDR3 region has the DNA TGTGCCAGCAGGAAGACAGGGTTGGGCTACACCTTC. It is translated as CASRKTGLGYTF.

The V call is TRBV30, the J call TRBJ1-2; TRBD1 is a possible D gene (6 bases). Per germline, CDR1 GTSNPN and CDR2 SVGIG (reference sequence). Trimming removed 1 base from V and 3 bases from J, with 12 bases in between. The CDR3 loop spans 14 amino acids. The CDR3 DNA reads as TGTGCCTGGAGTGGAACAGGGAGCTACTATGGCTACACCTTC. Translating gives CAWSGTGSYYGYTF.

V and J are TRBV19 and TRBJ1-2; a possible D gene is TRBD1 (5 bases). V gave up 3 bases and J gave up 7 bases, with 15 bases separating them. Per the germline V gene, CDR1 is LNHDA and CDR2 is SQIVND (reference sequence). This CDR3 spans 14 amino acids. The chain's CDR3 is CASSIRQGRGGYTF. The DNA of the CDR3 is TGTGCCAGTAGTATTCGGCAGGGAAGGGGTGGCTACACCTTC.

The CDR3 coding sequence is TGCGCCAGCAGCCAGGGACTAGCGCGGGAGCAGTACGTC. Translation: CASSQGLAREQYV. The chain has TRBV4-3 and TRBJ2-7; 10 bases line up with TRBD2. This CDR3 region has 13 residues. Germline CDR1 is LGHNA and CDR2 is YSLEER. The V and J ends lost 3 bases and 7 bases, in that order; junction bases with no gene match: 3.

The chain links TRBV20-1 to TRBJ2-2, with D perhaps matching TRBD2 (5 bases). CDR1 DFQATT and CDR2 SNEGSKA come from the germline V gene (reference sequence). The CDR3 length is 14 residues. Between the trimmed V and J ends, which lost 3 bases and 5 bases, there was a span of 13 bases. The CDR3 loop is CSASLGGGTGELFF. In DNA form, the CDR3 reads TGCAGTGCTAGTCTCGGAGGTGGAACCGGGGAGCTGTTTTTT.

This rearrangement joins TRBV7-2 to TRBJ2-1; TRBD2 matches 13 bases. The V gene end was trimmed by 4 bases and the J gene end by 9 bases; junction bases not matched to a gene: 6. CDR1 is SGHTA, CDR2 FQGNSA, per germline. This CDR3 has 15 residues. The CDR3 is CASSWRLAGGGEQFF. DNA of the CDR3: TGTGCCAGCAGCTGGAGACTAGCGGGAGGAGGTGAGCAGTTCTTC.

The V and J genes are TRBV11-2 and TRBJ2-7; D unresolved. The CDR3 is 13 residues long. Germline values: CDR1 SGHAT, CDR2 FQNNGV. Trimming removed 3 bases at V and 6 bases at J, with 12 bases between. The CDR3 loop reads CASSFSGPREQYV. For the CDR3, the DNA is TGTGCCAGCAGCTTTTCAGGCCCCCGCGAGCAGTACGTC.

The rearrangement links TRBV4-3 to TRBJ2-3; 7 bases fit TRBD2. Germline CDR1 reads LGHNA; CDR2 reads YSLEER. CDR3 length equals 15 residues. V shed 4 bases and J 4 bases; nucleotides not matched to a gene: 8. The CDR3 bases are TGCGCCAGCAGCCCAATTCTAGCGGTCGCAGATACGCAGTATTTT. Its translation is CASSPILAVADTQYF.

The rearrangement links TRBV20-1 to TRBJ2-5; D is perhaps TRBD1 (5 bases). Per germline, CDR1 DFQATT and CDR2 SNEGSKA (reference sequence). Deletions cut 5 bases from V and 5 bases from J, with 9 bases between. The CDR3 contains 11 residues. DNA of the CDR3: TGCAGTGCTGGGGCACGGGAGACCCAGTACTTC. This sequence encodes CSAGARETQYF.

V usage is TRBV18 and J usage is TRBJ1-5; the D is unclear. Trimming left V 3 bases short and J 4 bases short, with 7 bases between. This CDR3 has 13 residues. The germline V gene has CDR1 KGHSH and CDR2 LQKENI. The CDR3 is CASSPGRNQPQHF. CDR3 bases: TGTGCCAGCTCACCGGGCAGAAATCAGCCCCAGCATTTT.